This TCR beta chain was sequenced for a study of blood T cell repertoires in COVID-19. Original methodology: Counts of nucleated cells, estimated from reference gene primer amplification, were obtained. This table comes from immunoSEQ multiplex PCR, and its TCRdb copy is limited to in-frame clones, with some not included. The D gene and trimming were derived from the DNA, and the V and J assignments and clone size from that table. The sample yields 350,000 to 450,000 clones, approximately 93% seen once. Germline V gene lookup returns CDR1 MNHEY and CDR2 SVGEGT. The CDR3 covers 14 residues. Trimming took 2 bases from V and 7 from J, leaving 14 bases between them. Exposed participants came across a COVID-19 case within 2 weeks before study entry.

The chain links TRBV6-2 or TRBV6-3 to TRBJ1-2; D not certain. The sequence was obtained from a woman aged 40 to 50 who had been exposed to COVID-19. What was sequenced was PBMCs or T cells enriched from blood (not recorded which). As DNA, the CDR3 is TGTGCCAGCAGTTACAACAGTGTAAGCGGTGGCTACACCTTC. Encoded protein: CASSYNSVSGGYTF.